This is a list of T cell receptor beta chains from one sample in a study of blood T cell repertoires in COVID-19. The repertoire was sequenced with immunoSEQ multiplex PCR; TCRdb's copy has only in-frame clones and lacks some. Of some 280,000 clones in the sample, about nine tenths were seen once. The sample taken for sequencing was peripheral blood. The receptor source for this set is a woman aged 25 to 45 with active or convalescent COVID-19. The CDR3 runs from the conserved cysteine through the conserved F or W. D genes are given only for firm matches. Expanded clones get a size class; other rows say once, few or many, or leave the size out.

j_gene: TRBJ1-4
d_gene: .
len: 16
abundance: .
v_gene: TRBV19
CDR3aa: CASSRARDTRNEKLFF
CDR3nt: TGTGCCAGTAGCCGAGCCCGGGACACACGAAATGAAAAACTGTTTTTT

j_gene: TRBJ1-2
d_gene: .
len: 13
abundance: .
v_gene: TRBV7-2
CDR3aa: CASSSGGAGGYTF
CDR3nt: TGTGCCAGCAGCTCGGGGGGGGCTGGCGGCTACACCTTC

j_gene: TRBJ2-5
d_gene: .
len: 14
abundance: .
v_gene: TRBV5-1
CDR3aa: CASSLVTAKETQYF
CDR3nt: TGCGCCAGCAGCTTGGTGACAGCCAAAGAGACCCAGTACTTC

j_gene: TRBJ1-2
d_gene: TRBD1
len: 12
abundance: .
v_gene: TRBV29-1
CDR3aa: CSIGQGVYGYTF
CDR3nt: TGCAGCATTGGACAGGGGGTCTATGGCTACACCTTC

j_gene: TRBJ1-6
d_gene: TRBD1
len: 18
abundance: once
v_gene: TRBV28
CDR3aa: CASSLGGKGGAVVSPLHF
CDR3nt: TGTGCCAGCAGTTTAGGGGGGAAAGGGGGCGCAGTAGTTTCACCCCTCCACTTT

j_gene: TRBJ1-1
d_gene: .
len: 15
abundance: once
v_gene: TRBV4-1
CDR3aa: CASSQDPLGGTEAFF
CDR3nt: TGCGCCAGCAGCCAAGATCCCTTAGGAGGCACTGAAGCTTTCTTT

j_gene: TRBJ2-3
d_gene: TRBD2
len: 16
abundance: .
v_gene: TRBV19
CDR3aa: CASSANGGGLEDTQYF
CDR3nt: TGTGCCAGTAGTGCCAATGGGGGGGGTTTGGAAGATACGCAGTATTTT

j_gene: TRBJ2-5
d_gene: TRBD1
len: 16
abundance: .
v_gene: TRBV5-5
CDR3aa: CASTLRQGATEETQYF
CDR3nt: TGTGCCAGCACCCTACGACAGGGGGCGACGGAGGAGACCCAGTACTTC

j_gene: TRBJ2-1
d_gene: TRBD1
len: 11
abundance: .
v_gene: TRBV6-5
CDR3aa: CASRSGQVKFF
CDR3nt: TGTGCCAGCAGATCCGGACAGGTAAAGTTCTTC

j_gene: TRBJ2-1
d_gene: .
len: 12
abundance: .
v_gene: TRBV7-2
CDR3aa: CASSTTGKMQFF
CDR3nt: TGTGCCAGCAGCACGACCGGGAAGATGCAGTTCTTC